A single TCR beta chain is shown here with its context. Its antigen specificity is not known. No base-level quality is on record; no much larger clone is a single base apart. The immunoSEQ Assay, a bias-controlled multiplex PCR, was used to amplify TCRbeta CDR3 regions from genomic DNA. For the original study's pipeline: The number of nucleated cells in each sample was estimated from the amplification of reference gene primers within the assay. Sequence reads were collapsed and filtered to measure the absolute abundance of every unique TCRbeta CDR3 rearrangement. Productive Simpson clonality was computed per sample as the square root of Simpson's diversity index over productive rearrangements. TCRdb limited this immuneACCESS table to in-frame rearrangements with V and J called. A share of clones is missing; checked studies link under half to unresolved V genes, and the rest is unexplained. V and J calls and clone size are as listed in that table; D and trimming were resolved from the DNA. The sample has around 300,000 clones on record, 70% to 90% of them singletons. Of the sample, approximately 6% is held by the ten largest clones.

This entry belongs to a study of blood T cell repertoires in COVID-19 (dated by TCRdb to 2019 to 2021). At the level of the whole study: Samples from collaborators originated in the United States, Italy and Spain and spanned both the acute and convalescent phases of COVID-19. The material from the prospective study consisted of cDNA or gDNA derived from T cells, B-cell-depleted T cells, or PBMCs. The dataset comprised deeply sampled blood TCRbeta repertoires from subjects exposed to, actively infected with, or recovered from COVID-19. The repertoires were released in a freely available public database meant as a resource for research on the immune response to SARS-CoV-2. Samples were obtained from the ongoing ImmuneRACE study (first 160 participants) and from over 1,000 subjects provided by 6 global collaborators. Nearly every sample came with metadata listing a de-identified subject ID, COVID-19 status, age in years and sex. Where HLA class I and class II types were available, the types were taken from metadata supplied by the sample provider, not from assay-based typing.

Enrolling through a virtual design, the prospective study's participants ranged in age from roughly 18 to 90 years and lived across around 25 United States geographic areas. To assign participants to cohorts, the prospective study relied on clinical history that participants themselves reported in a screening survey and a study questionnaire. Recovered participants in ImmuneRACE Cohort 3 were defined as having two consecutive negative NP/OP PCR tests, clearance from a healthcare professional, or resolution of symptoms. Mobile phlebotomists in the prospective study collected whole blood, serum and a nasopharyngeal or oropharyngeal swab from every participant. Over a 2-month period, participants in the prospective study had the option of providing additional blood draws and questionnaires. Before DNA extraction, prospective study blood samples were shipped either frozen or at room temperature. V is shortened by 2 bases, J by 1 base, and the region joining them spans 9 bases. Reading the germline V gene gives CDR1 MGHRA and CDR2 YSYEKL. Inclusive of the bounding cysteine and phenylalanine, the CDR3 is 14 residues long. Only the CDR3 part of the read is kept: 42 bases, read in frame from the first base.

The paper's findings and limits, for the study overall: The amount of clinical and demographic metadata varied by source and participant and was provided uncurated.

The rearrangement combines TRBV4-1 with TRBJ2-7; a confident D gene designation cannot be given. This TCR came from a woman between 40 and 55 years old who had recovered from COVID-19. The sequencing sample was made of PBMCs or T cells enriched from blood (not recorded which). The CDR3 loop reads CASSQPSISYEQYF. In nucleotide form, the sequence is TGCGCCAGCAGCCAACCTTCTATTTCCTACGAGCAGTACTTC.